Following are 15 T cell receptor beta chains from one sample sequenced in a study of blood T cell repertoires in COVID-19 (dated by TCRdb to 2018 to 2021). Libraries came from the immunoSEQ multiplex PCR assay. TCRdb took this table from immuneACCESS and kept in-frame rearrangements with V and J called. Such tables lack part of the clones; where checked against another copy, unresolved V genes explain under half of the gap, and the rest is unexplained. For this sample there are about 130,000 clones; 92% appear just once. Just over 2% of the sample is held by the ten biggest clonotypes. What was sequenced was peripheral blood. The receptors derive from a man in his fifties or sixties with COVID-19, enrolled during active disease.

The rearrangement joins TRBV5-1 to TRBJ2-2, with D possibly matching TRBD1 (6 bases). The CDR3 extends over 14 amino acids. With 5 bases removed from V and 7 bases from J, the gap between germline ends came to 15 bases. Per the germline V gene, CDR1 is SGHRS and CDR2 is YFSETQ. In nucleotides, the CDR3 is TGCGCCAGCAGTGCAGGGGCCCTAGGCGGGGAGCTGTTTTTT. It codes for CASSAGALGGELFF.

The chain has TRBV7-9 and TRBJ2-5; TRBD2 is a possible D gene (6 bases). The CDR3 totals 15 residues. The germline gives CDR1 SEHNR, CDR2 FQNEAQ (reference sequence). Trimming removed 5 bases from V and 4 bases from J, with 17 bases in between. CDR3: CASSPKRGGPETQYF. The CDR3 nucleotides are TGTGCCAGCAGCCCAAAGAGGGGAGGTCCAGAGACCCAGTACTTC.

The chain joins TRBV4-1 to TRBJ2-5; D perhaps matches TRBD2 (5 bases). The CDR3 is made up of 15 amino acids. From germline, CDR1 is MGHRA and CDR2 YSYEKL. With 3 bases removed from V and 4 bases from J, the gap between germline ends came to 15 bases. The CDR3 is CASSQGISSGETQYF. The DNA for the CDR3 is TGCGCCAGCAGCCAGGGTATTTCCAGCGGAGAGACCCAGTACTTC.

The rearrangement links TRBV10-3 to TRBJ2-6; 7 bases match TRBD1. Germline lookup yields CDR1 ENHRY and CDR2 SYGVKD. The CDR3 extends over 15 amino acids. Trimming cost V 8 bases and J 1 base; bases outside gene matches: 5. CDR3 loop: CAIGGQISGANVLTF. The CDR3, as DNA: TGTGCCATCGGGGGACAGATATCTGGGGCCAACGTCCTGACTTTC.

The chain recombines TRBV9 with TRBJ2-5; 8 bases are shared with TRBD2. Germline V gives CDR1 SGDLS, CDR2 YYNGEE. The CDR3 length is 17 residues. Losses at the gene ends were 0 bases for V and 2 bases for J; bases not matched to a gene: 9. The CDR3 sequence is CASSVGGLDLFQETQYF. The CDR3 nucleotides are TGTGCCAGCAGCGTAGGGGGACTAGACCTTTTTCAAGAGACCCAGTACTTC.

The sample holds one count of this clone. The chain joins TRBV12-3 or TRBV12-4 to TRBJ2-7; D possibly corresponds to TRBD1 (6 bases). This CDR3 comprises 12 residues. The V and J ends lost 6 bases and 3 bases respectively, with 9 bases between them. CDR3 nucleotides: TGTGCCAGCAGAAAGGACAGCTACGAGCAGTACTTC. Residues: CASRKDSYEQYF.

This chain joins TRBV6-5 and TRBJ1-2, with a weak D call TRBD1 (6 bases). Germline V gene lookup returns CDR1 MNHEY and CDR2 SVGAGI. Trimming left V 4 bases short and J 8 bases short, with 8 bases between. CDR3 size: 11 residues. In DNA form, the CDR3 reads TGTGCCAGCAGTTCCGGACAGGGCTACACCTTC. This sequence encodes CASSSGQGYTF.

This chain connects TRBV19 to TRBJ1-1; 8 nucleotides match TRBD1. This CDR3 has 16 amino acids. Germline V gives CDR1 LNHDA, CDR2 SQIVND (reference sequence). With 5 bases clipped from V and 2 bases from J, the junction kept 10 bases outside the gene matches. The CDR3 nucleotides read TGTGCCAGTAGTGCCCACAGGGGGACAACCAACACTGAAGCTTTCTTT. Protein product: CASSAHRGTTNTEAFF.

The chain carries TRBV10-3 and TRBJ2-3; D may be TRBD2 (6 bases). V was clipped by 6 bases and J by 0 bases, with 10 bases between them. Germline CDR1 ENHRY, CDR2 SYGVKD. The CDR3 has 14 amino acids. The CDR3 reads CAISLGTSTDTQYF. The CDR3 coding sequence is TGTGCCATCAGCCTAGGGACTAGCACAGATACGCAGTATTTT.

This clone was detected only a few times. The rearrangement uses TRBV5-4 and TRBJ2-3, with TRBD2 identical over 8 bases. This CDR3 contains 14 residues. V was clipped by 0 bases and J by 5 bases; unmatched bases: 2. Germline lookup yields CDR1 SGHNT and CDR2 YYREEE (reference sequence). CDR3 bases: TGTGCCAGCAGCTTGGGGACTAGCCTAGATACGCAGTATTTT. As protein: CASSLGTSLDTQYF.

This chain links TRBV2 with TRBJ1-4; D ambiguous. Trimming took off 4 bases at V and 5 bases at J, with 5 bases between the two ends. This CDR3 region has 12 residues. The V gene's germline CDR1 is SNHLY and CDR2 FYNNEI. The CDR3 here is CASSAGNEKLFF. The CDR3, as DNA: TGTGCCAGCAGTGCGGGGAATGAAAAACTGTTTTTT.

The rearrangement uses TRBV7-8 and TRBJ2-1; 7 bases match TRBD1. Germline trimming cut 5 bases from V and 9 bases from J; bases unmatched to any gene: 4. The CDR3 contains 12 residues. Germline loops: CDR1 SGHVS, CDR2 FQNEAQ. CDR3 sequence reads: CASSPQGSEQFF. The DNA of the CDR3 is TGTGCCAGCAGCCCACAGGGGAGTGAGCAGTTCTTC.

J is TRBJ1-5 and V is TRBV19; TRBD1 matches 12 bases. The germline V gene encodes CDR1 LNHDA and CDR2 SQIVND (reference sequence). Trimming took 1 base from V and 8 from J; bases not matched to a gene: 6. CDR3 size: 16 residues. The CDR3 spells CASSIGGQGAMEPQHF. The CDR3 nucleotides read TGTGCCAGTAGTATAGGGGGACAGGGGGCAATGGAGCCCCAGCATTTT.

This clone appeared a few times. V gene TRBV2 combines with J gene TRBJ2-3; D may be TRBD1 (6 bases). V was clipped by 7 bases and J by 0 bases, with 8 bases between them. CDR1 is SNHLY and CDR2 is FYNNEI in the germline V gene. The CDR3 consists of 13 residues. Written as DNA, the CDR3 is TGTGCCAGCAACAGGGATAGCACAGATACGCAGTATTTT. It is translated as CASNRDSTDTQYF. Drawing the rest from reference TRBV2 and TRBJ2-3, the complete variable domain is EPEVTQTPSHQVTQMGQEVILRCVPISNHLYFYWYRQILGQKVEFLVSFYNNEISEKSEIFDDQFSVERPDGSNFTLKIRSTKLEDSAMYFCASNRDSTDTQYFGPGTRLTVL.

The chain's CDR3 is CASSYLGLSTDTQYF. The CDR3 nucleotides read TGTGCCAGCAGTTACTTGGGACTAAGCACAGATACGCAGTATTTT. V usage is TRBV6-2 or TRBV6-3 and J usage is TRBJ2-3; 7 bases map to TRBD2. This CDR3 contains 15 residues. CDR1 and CDR2 from the germline V gene are MNHEY and SVGEGT. Trimming cost V 1 base and J 0 bases; bases outside gene matches: 1.